The 9 T cell receptor beta chains below were found in one sample sequenced in a study of T cell changes during pregnancy in multiple sclerosis. Clones were read by immunoSEQ multiplex PCR, and TCRdb kept only the in-frame ones, dropping some. The table has around 69,000 clones, 92% seen once. Here the sequenced sample was peripheral blood, taken in the first trimester of pregnancy. These receptors were collected from a female donor with multiple sclerosis, enrolled in a pregnancy study.

V gene TRBV5-1 combines with J gene TRBJ2-5, with 8 bases aligning to TRBD2. CDR1 and CDR2 from the germline V gene are SGHRS and YFSETQ. CDR3 length: 14 amino acids. J was trimmed by 4 bases and V by 3 bases; bases with no gene match: 5. The CDR3 spells CASSSAGVGETQYF. CDR3 coding DNA: TGCGCCAGCAGCTCAGCGGGAGTGGGAGAGACCCAGTACTTC.

The chain combines TRBV4-3 with TRBJ1-2; D is perhaps TRBD1 (6 bases). CDR1 and CDR2 (germline): LGHNA, YSLEER. This CDR3 comprises 15 residues. Trimming pared 3 bases from V and 7 bases from J, leaving 18 bases between. The CDR3, as DNA: TGCGCCAGCAGCCAGACAGGTTGGGAAGGCGGTGGCTACACCTTC. It specifies CASSQTGWEGGGYTF.

This chain joins TRBV29-1 and TRBJ1-1, with D unresolved. V lost 1 base and J 4 bases, leaving 16 bases between the germline ends. The CDR3 length is 15 residues. Germline CDR1 reads SQVTM; CDR2 reads ANQGSEA. The CDR3 sequence: CSVEGGLGLGTEAFF. CDR3 DNA: TGCAGCGTTGAAGGAGGATTGGGTCTGGGCACTGAAGCTTTCTTT.

This clone was detected a few times. The V gene is TRBV19, the J gene TRBJ2-1; 7 bases match TRBD2. The CDR3 extends over 15 amino acids. The trim removed 2 bases at V and 0 bases at J, leaving 1 base unmatched. Germline V CDR1 and CDR2: LNHDA, SQIVND (reference sequence). CDR3 DNA: TGTGCCAGTAGTATACCGGGAGGCTCCTACAATGAGCAGTTCTTC. This gives the protein CASSIPGGSYNEQFF.

The V call is TRBV27, the J call TRBJ2-1; D ambiguous. Trimming pared 11 bases from V and 8 bases from J, leaving 16 bases between. Germline assignment: CDR1 MNHEY and CDR2 SMNVEV (reference sequence). This CDR3 is built from 12 residues. Here the CDR3 DNA reads TGTGCCGCCTTCGGGTCAGACCATGAGCAGTTCTTC. It codes for CAAFGSDHEQFF.

The V call is TRBV15, the J call TRBJ2-5; D gene ambiguous. Trimming left V 0 bases short and J 5 bases short, with 10 bases between. CDR1 is LNHNV and CDR2 is YYDKDF in the germline V gene (reference sequence). This CDR3 is built from 14 residues. CDR3 nucleotide sequence: TGTGCCACCAGCAGAGATGCAGAAAAGGAGACCCAGTACTTC. Translating gives CATSRDAEKETQYF.

V gene TRBV5-6 combines with J gene TRBJ2-7; possible D gene TRBD2, 6 bases. The CDR3 runs to 16 residues. With 0 bases removed from V and 8 bases from J, the gap between germline ends came to 21 bases. Germline CDR1 and CDR2: SGHDT and YYEEEE. In DNA, the CDR3 is TGTGCCAGCAGCTTGGGGTCGGGGGATCCTTTAAGGAAGCAGTACTTC. Amino acids: CASSLGSGDPLRKQYF. The variable domain in full, completed from reference TRBV5-6 and TRBJ2-7, reads DAGVTQSPTHLIKTRGQQVTLRCSPKSGHDTVSWYQQALGQGPQFIFQYYEEEERQRGNFPDRFSGHQFPNYSSELNVNALLLGDSALYLCASSLGSGDPLRKQYFGPGTRLTVT.

The DNA for the CDR3 is TGCGCCAGCAGTGAGAAATATAGCGGGGAGAGTTACACCGGGGAGCTGTTTTTT. Translating it yields CASSEKYSGESYTGELFF. The chain carries TRBV10-1 and TRBJ2-2; TRBD2 matches at 8 bases. This CDR3 region has 18 residues. In germline, CDR1 is WNHNN, CDR2 SYGVQD (reference sequence). V gave up 2 bases and J gave up 3 bases; unmatched junction bases: 11.

The chain employs TRBV7-2 and TRBJ1-2; D ambiguous. V lost 5 bases and J lost 10, with 14 bases in between. Germline CDR1 and CDR2: SGHTA and FQGNSA. This CDR3 contains 12 residues. The CDR3 spells CASSPRTGDYTF. CDR3 DNA: TGTGCCAGCAGCCCGAGGACGGGAGACTACACCTTC.